These T cell receptor beta chains were read from a single sample in a study of blood T cell repertoires in COVID-19. Method: immunoSEQ multiplex PCR; TCRdb's copy keeps in-frame clones and lacks some. The table shows 200,000 to 300,000 clones, with 70% to 90% occurring only once. Sequenced material: peripheral blood. These receptors were obtained from a man aged 60 to 75 with acute or convalescent COVID-19. Each CDR3 is given with its conserved first and last residue. D genes are given only for firm matches. For some rows the clone size is stated as once, few or many, or as a class when expanded; others skip it.

J gene,D gene,clone size,V gene,CDR3 DNA,CDR3 protein
TRBJ2-2,TRBD1,.,TRBV4-1,TGCGCCAGCAGCCAAACCGGGACAGGGGGGCATAACACCGGGGAGCTGTTTTTT,CASSQTGTGGHNTGELFF
TRBJ2-1,TRBD2,.,TRBV12-5,TGTGCTAGTGGTTTCGGACTAGCGGGAGGGCCGAATGAGCAGTTCTTC,CASGFGLAGGPNEQFF
TRBJ2-3,TRBD2,.,TRBV7-6,TGTGCCAGCAGCTTAGCCGGGACTAGCGGGAGTGAGACGCAGTATTTT,CASSLAGTSGSETQYF
TRBJ2-1,TRBD2,.,TRBV24-1,TGTGCCACCAGTGATTTAAGGGGGACTAGCGGGAGGGCTGAGCAGTTCTTC,CATSDLRGTSGRAEQFF
TRBJ1-5,.,.,TRBV28,TGTGCCAGCAGTTTGAGGAACGGGTGGAACAATCAGCCCCAGCATTTT,CASSLRNGWNNQPQHF
TRBJ2-7,.,few,TRBV28,TGTGCCAGCAGTTTTTCACAGGGTGCGTACGAGCAGTACTTC,CASSFSQGAYEQYF
TRBJ2-7,.,.,TRBV5-8,TGTGCCAGCACCGACAGGCTAGCGGCCTACGAGCAGTACTTC,CASTDRLAAYEQYF
TRBJ1-1,.,.,TRBV5-1,TGCGCCAGCAGCACCAACTCCAGGGGAACAGACACTGAAGCTTTCTTT,CASSTNSRGTDTEAFF
TRBJ2-2,.,.,TRBV15,TGTGCCACCAGCAGAGACAGGGGCCTTCCAGGCACCGGGGAGCTGTTTTTT,CATSRDRGLPGTGELFF
TRBJ2-2,.,.,TRBV30,TGTGCCTGGAGTGTCACGGGCACCGGGGAGCTGTTTTTT,CAWSVTGTGELFF
TRBJ2-7,TRBD1,.,TRBV7-2,TGTGCCAGCAGCACCGTCAGGACAGGGGGCCACGAGCAGTACTTC,CASSTVRTGGHEQYF
TRBJ2-2,TRBD2,.,TRBV5-1,TGCGCCAGCAGCTTGGCGGGGGGGCTGTTTTTT,CASSLAGGLFF
TRBJ1-5,.,.,TRBV3-1/TRBV3-2,TGTGCCAGCAGCCAAGCGGGTCCGCCCCAGCATTTT,CASSQAGPPQHF
TRBJ2-1,.,.,TRBV21-1,TGTGCCACCCACACGGTGGCGGGAAGGGCCTACAATGAGCAGTTCTTC,CATHTVAGRAYNEQFF
TRBJ2-2,TRBD2,.,TRBV7-2,TGTGCCAGCAGCTCGAGCGGGAGTGACACCGGGGAGCTGTTTTTT,CASSSSGSDTGELFF
TRBJ1-5,.,.,TRBV27,TGTGCCAGCAGTCCCGCCCCCGGGGGGTATAGCAATCAGCCCCAGCATTTT,CASSPAPGGYSNQPQHF
TRBJ1-6,.,.,TRBV7-6,TGTGCCAGCAGCTTAGAGCCCGGTGATTCACCCCTCCACTTT,CASSLEPGDSPLHF
TRBJ1-2,.,few,TRBV27,TGTGCCAGCAGTTTCATAGGACAGAAAGAAACCTATGGCTACACCTTC,CASSFIGQKETYGYTF
TRBJ1-1,.,few,TRBV9,TGTGCCAGCAGCGTAGAACAACAGGGTGAAGCTTTCTTT,CASSVEQQGEAFF
TRBJ2-7,TRBD2,.,TRBV29-1,TGCAGCGTCCGGACTAGCGGAGGTACCTACGAGCAGTACTTC,CSVRTSGGTYEQYF
TRBJ2-7,.,.,TRBV12-3/TRBV12-4,TGTGCCAGCAGGTCCGCGGATACCTACGAGCAGTACTTC,CASRSADTYEQYF
TRBJ2-1,.,.,TRBV9,TGTGCCAGCAGCCCCCGACAAGTGACAGGTAACTCCTACAATGAGCAGTTCTTC,CASSPRQVTGNSYNEQFF
TRBJ1-2,.,few,TRBV19,TGTGCCAGTAGTATAGCCCCTCCCAATCGGGGCTACACCTTC,CASSIAPPNRGYTF
TRBJ2-3,TRBD1,once,TRBV7-3,TGTGCCAGCAGCCCATGGGTCCAGGGGGTCACAGATACGCAGTATTTT,CASSPWVQGVTDTQYF
TRBJ1-4,.,.,TRBV28,TGTGCCAGCAGTGGGGCAGAAGCAGAAAATGAAAAACTGTTTTTT,CASSGAEAENEKLFF
TRBJ2-7,TRBD2,.,TRBV2,TGTGCCAGCAAGCGGGAGGACTACGAGCAGTACTTC,CASKREDYEQYF
TRBJ1-2,.,.,TRBV28,TGTGCCAGCAGTTGGACCGGGACACCCAAGGGCTACACCTTC,CASSWTGTPKGYTF
TRBJ1-4,TRBD1,.,TRBV7-2,TGTGCCAGCAGCCCACCGGGACAGGGATTGGGCGAAAAACTGTTTTTT,CASSPPGQGLGEKLFF
TRBJ2-2,TRBD1,.,TRBV11-3,TGTGCCAGCAGCTTTGGGGACAGCTACACCGGGGAGCTGTTTTTT,CASSFGDSYTGELFF
TRBJ2-2,TRBD1,.,TRBV28,TGTGCCAGCAGCCAGGACAGGGGGTGGACCGGGGAGCTGTTTTTT,CASSQDRGWTGELFF
TRBJ2-3,TRBD1,.,TRBV19,TGTGCCAGTAGCCGAGGACAGGGGTCCAGCACAGATACGCAGTATTTT,CASSRGQGSSTDTQYF
TRBJ1-5,TRBD1,once,TRBV6-5,TGTGCCAGCAGCCCCCGACAGGGTCATCAGCCCCAGCATTTT,CASSPRQGHQPQHF
TRBJ2-2,.,.,TRBV27,TGTGCCAGCAGCCTTAGAATAGACACCGGGGAGCTGTTTTTT,CASSLRIDTGELFF
TRBJ2-3,.,once,TRBV19,TGTGCCAGTAGTCCAGGACAGAACACAGATACGCAGTATTTT,CASSPGQNTDTQYF
TRBJ1-2,.,.,TRBV3-1/TRBV3-2,TGTGCCAGCAGCCAGTTCGGGAGGGTTGCCTATGGCTACACCTTC,CASSQFGRVAYGYTF
TRBJ1-6,.,.,TRBV27,TGTGCCAGCAGTTTGTCAGTGTATAATTCACCCCTCCACTTT,CASSLSVYNSPLHF
TRBJ2-1,TRBD2,.,TRBV2,TGTGCCAGCATTTGGACTAGCGGGTACAATGAGCAGTTCTTC,CASIWTSGYNEQFF
TRBJ2-6,TRBD2,.,TRBV27,TGTGCCAGCAGAGTAGCGGGGAGGAGATCTGGGGCCAACGTCCTGACTTTC,CASRVAGRRSGANVLTF
TRBJ2-2,TRBD2,once,TRBV7-7,TGTGCTAGCAGCTTGGCGGGGGGGGCGAACACCGGGGAGCTGTTTTTT,CASSLAGGANTGELFF
TRBJ2-1,TRBD2,.,TRBV24-1,TGTGCCACCACTAGCGGGAAGGGTGAGCAGTTCTTC,CATTSGKGEQFF
TRBJ2-1,.,.,TRBV5-4,TGTGCCAGCAGCTTGGAGGCTCGGAGCTCCTACAATGAGCAGTTCTTC,CASSLEARSSYNEQFF
TRBJ2-7,TRBD2,.,TRBV12-5,TGTGCTAGTGGGGCTAGCGGGAGCGACGAGCAGTACTTC,CASGASGSDEQYF
TRBJ2-5,TRBD1,.,TRBV4-2,TGTGCCAGCAGCACCCCCCGAGGACAGGGAGAGGAGACCCAGTACTTC,CASSTPRGQGEETQYF
TRBJ2-1,TRBD2,.,TRBV29-1,TGCAGCGTTGATACGGGAGGGGTAAATGAGCAGTTCTTC,CSVDTGGVNEQFF